Shown below are 24 T cell receptor beta chains from a single sample sequenced in a study of molecular identifiers for immune sequencing clone quantification. Using its own MiXCR run on the PCR reads, TCRdb lists one record per CDR3 protein. The repertoire includes roughly 320,000 distinct CDR3 sequences, roughly 23% of them detected once, and 0.7% to 0.9% sits in the top ten. Sequencing was carried out using naive CD8+ T cells from blood, with Jurkat cell RNA spiked in. Subset defined: FACS-sorted CD8+CD4-CCR7+CD45RA+ naive T cells. These TCRs come from a human donor in good health. Some libraries in this study had Jurkat cell RNA spiked in.

Many counts were recorded for this clonotype. The rearrangement joins TRBV11-2 to TRBJ2-7, with unresolved D. The CDR3 is made up of 13 amino acids. V lost 8 bases and J lost 3, with 14 bases in between. The germline CDR1 and CDR2 sequences are SGHAT and FQNNGV. DNA of the CDR3: TGTGCCAGCTCCCATACGAAGGACTACGAGCAGTACTTC. It encodes CASSHTKDYEQYF.

This clonotype has at least ten counts. V is TRBV5-1 and J is TRBJ2-3; tentatively, D is TRBD2 (5 bases). The CDR3 consists of 16 residues. CDR1 is SGHRS, CDR2 YFSETQ, per germline. Trimming left V 0 bases short and J 2 bases short, with 13 bases between. In nucleotides, the CDR3 is TGCGCCAGCAGCTTGGGTGTTAGCGCACCCACAGATACGCAGTATTTT. Its translation: CASSLGVSAPTDTQYF.

This clonotype turned up a few times. V usage is TRBV7-6 and J usage is TRBJ2-7; TRBD2 aligns across 7 bases. Germline CDR1 and CDR2: SGHVS and FNYEAQ. This CDR3 has 18 residues. J was trimmed by 4 bases and V by 5 bases; bases with no gene match: 20. Written as DNA, the CDR3 is TGTGCCAGCAGCCCCACACTCCCGGGCAGGGCGGGAGAGTACGAGCAGTACTTC. As protein: CASSPTLPGRAGEYEQYF. Full variable domain (missing parts from reference TRBV7-6 and TRBJ2-7): GAGVSQSPRYKVTKRGQDVALRCDPISGHVSLYWYRQALGQGPEFLTYFNYEAQQDKSGLPNDRFSAERPEGSISTLTIQRTEQRDSAMYRCASSPTLPGRAGEYEQYFGPGTRLTVT.

This clonotype has ten or more counts. The genes are TRBV6-2 or TRBV6-3 and TRBJ2-7; 8 bases align to TRBD1. V dropped 2 bases and J dropped 2; count of bases not matched to a gene: 2. This CDR3 is built from 14 residues. Per germline, CDR1 MNHEY and CDR2 SVGEGT. The CDR3 nucleotides read TGTGCCAGCAGTTACGACAGGGGAACCTACGAGCAGTACTTC. This encodes CASSYDRGTYEQYF.

Turning to this clonotype: This may stem from a read error, because a much larger clone lies one nucleotide away. The V and J genes are TRBV4-1 and TRBJ2-6; TRBD1 is a possible D gene (5 bases). The CDR3 contains 14 residues. CDR1 and CDR2 (germline): MGHRA, YSYEKL. The CDR3 here is CASSPLLGANVPTF. CDR3 nucleotides: TGCGCCAGCAGCCCCTTGTTAGGGGCCAACGTCCCGACTTTC.

This clonotype occurred a few times. This rearrangement joins TRBV29-1 to TRBJ2-5; 12 bases are shared with TRBD1. This CDR3 has 16 residues. Germline V gives CDR1 SQVTM, CDR2 ANQGSEA. After removal of 1 base from V and 5 bases from J, the junction contained 8 bases not matched to a gene. CDR3 in DNA: TGCAGCGTTGAAGTCTCGGGACAGGGGGCGGGGGAGACCCAGTACTTC. It translates to CSVEVSGQGAGETQYF.

This clonotype came up many times. J is TRBJ1-6 and V is TRBV28; 8 positions match TRBD1. The CDR3 extends over 17 amino acids. J was trimmed by 3 bases and V by 3 bases; bases with no gene match: 7. CDR1 MDHEN and CDR2 SYDVKM come from the germline V gene. The chain's CDR3 is CASSFVLGQDYNSPLHF. The CDR3 nucleotides are TGTGCCAGCAGTTTTGTTCTGGGACAGGACTATAATTCACCCCTCCACTTT.

This clonotype was recorded at least ten times. In DNA, the CDR3 is TGTGCCATCCCCCAGGACAGAAACACCGGGGAGCTGTTTTTT. Its protein is CAIPQDRNTGELFF. This chain links TRBV2 with TRBJ2-2; possibly TRBD1 for D (6 bases). This CDR3 spans 14 amino acids. V gave up 10 bases and J gave up 2 bases, with 14 bases separating them. Per the germline V gene, CDR1 is SNHLY and CDR2 is FYNNEI.

J is TRBJ1-2 and V is TRBV11-2; D call uncertain. Germline CDR1 is SGHAT and CDR2 is FQNNGV. The CDR3 sequence is 14 residues long. Trimming stripped 5 bases from V and 5 bases from J, with 15 bases between. This CDR3 is CASSRIADVYGYTF. DNA of the CDR3: TGTGCCAGCAGCCGTATAGCGGATGTGTATGGCTACACCTTC.

In its sample, this clonotype was seen many times. The gene calls are TRBV7-9 and TRBJ1-2; D remains unclear. This CDR3 region has 13 residues. With 7 bases removed from V and 4 bases from J, the gap between germline ends came to 13 bases. The V gene's germline CDR1 is SEHNR and CDR2 FQNEAQ (reference sequence). The CDR3 reads CASTPEGSYGYTF. The CDR3 DNA follows: TGTGCCAGCACCCCTGAGGGTTCCTATGGCTACACCTTC.

This clonotype was observed a few times. The chain recombines TRBV19 with TRBJ2-1; 9 bases are a match to TRBD2. Germline V gene lookup returns CDR1 LNHDA and CDR2 SQIVND (reference sequence). The CDR3 runs 12 residues. V shed 6 bases and J 8 bases; nucleotides not matched to a gene: 2. The CDR3 is CASSLAGHEQFF. The CDR3 region has the DNA TGTGCCAGTAGCCTAGCGGGGCATGAGCAGTTCTTC. Filled out from reference TRBV19 and TRBJ2-1, the complete variable domain reads DGGITQSPKYLFRKEGQNVTLSCEQNLNHDAMYWYRQDPGQGLRLIYYSQIVNDFQKGDIAEGYSVSREKKESFPLTVTSAQKNPTAFYLCASSLAGHEQFFGPGTRLTVL.

Turning to this clonotype: A read error may explain this, as a much larger clone is one base away. The CDR3 here is CASSQDSPEPNYGYTF. The CDR3 DNA reads as TGCGCCAGCAGCCAAGATTCACCTGAACCTAACTATGGCTACACCTTC. This sequence joins TRBV4-3 and TRBJ1-2; D call uncertain. Trimming pared 0 bases from V and 0 bases from J, leaving 11 bases between. Germline assignment: CDR1 LGHNA and CDR2 YSLEER. The CDR3 is 16 amino acids.

This clonotype was observed many times. The chain joins TRBV28 to TRBJ2-3, with D uncertain. This CDR3 comprises 16 residues. V lost 2 bases, J lost 1 base, and 13 bases lay in between. In germline, CDR1 is MDHEN, CDR2 SYDVKM. This chain's CDR3 is CASSLRLSLGTDTQYF. CDR3 in DNA: TGTGCCAGCAGTTTACGACTCTCCCTAGGCACAGATACGCAGTATTTT.

This clonotype appeared many times. The chain uses TRBV6-1 and TRBJ2-7; D call uncertain. V shed 1 base and J shed 4 bases, with 11 bases lying between them. The CDR3 is made up of 14 amino acids. From germline, CDR1 is MNHNS and CDR2 SASEGT. CDR3 DNA: TGTGCCAGCAGTGAAGGTCCAAGCACATACGAGCAGTACTTC. Amino acid sequence: CASSEGPSTYEQYF.

As for this clonotype: A clone one base away is much larger, so this may be a read error. The chain recombines TRBV2 with TRBJ1-5; 8 bases are a match to TRBD1. From germline, CDR1 is SNHLY and CDR2 FYNNEI. This CDR3 contains 15 residues. DNA for the CDR3: TGTGCCAGCCAGACAGGGGACGGCGGCAATCAGCCCCTGCATTTT. It is translated as CASQTGDGGNQPLHF. Complete variable domain (other parts from reference TRBV2 and TRBJ1-5): EPEVTQTPSHQVTQMGQEVILRCVPISNHLYFYWYRQILGQKVEFLVSFYNNEISEKSEIFDDQFSVERPDGSNFTLKIRSTKLEDSAMYFCASQTGDGGNQPLHFGDGTRLSIL.

This clonotype was observed at least ten times. The chain employs TRBV2 and TRBJ2-6; D might be TRBD2 (5 bases). The CDR3 loop spans 15 amino acids. V was trimmed by 5 bases and J by 4 bases, leaving 12 bases between them. The germline gives CDR1 SNHLY, CDR2 FYNNEI. CDR3 DNA: TGTGCCAGCAGTAGCGGTTCGGCGGGGGCCAACGTCCTGACTTTC. Translating gives CASSSGSAGANVLTF.

This clonotype was observed at least ten times. The chain employs TRBV12-3 or TRBV12-4 and TRBJ2-7, with 10 bases matching TRBD1. V gave up 4 bases and J gave up 3 bases; unmatched junction bases: 6. CDR3 length equals 15 residues. CDR3 sequence reads: CASSWPGQGFYEQYF. The CDR3 DNA is TGTGCCAGCAGTTGGCCGGGACAGGGGTTCTACGAGCAGTACTTC.

There are many counts of this clonotype. This chain uses TRBV7-2 with TRBJ2-3; the D gene is possibly TRBD1 (5 bases). CDR1 is SGHTA and CDR2 is FQGNSA in the germline V gene. The CDR3 has 16 amino acids. V shed 1 base and J shed 2 bases, with 13 bases lying between them. CDR3 region: CASSLVGQGYTDTQYF. The CDR3, as DNA: TGTGCCAGCAGCTTAGTAGGGCAGGGATACACAGATACGCAGTATTTT.

The chain joins TRBV27 to TRBJ2-5; 11 bases are shared with TRBD2. Unmatched junction bases numbered 11, after V lost 8 bases and J lost 3 bases. From germline, CDR1 is MNHEY and CDR2 SMNVEV (reference sequence). The CDR3 is made up of 16 amino acids. In DNA, the CDR3 is TGTGCCAGCGGTTCACTAGCGGGGGCCCCTGAAGAGACCCAGTACTTC. It yields the protein CASGSLAGAPEETQYF.

This clonotype was counted many times. The rearrangement links TRBV29-1 to TRBJ2-5, with 10 bases that match TRBD1. CDR1 is SQVTM and CDR2 is ANQGSEA in the germline V gene. The V gene end was trimmed by 5 bases and the J gene end by 1 base; junction bases not matched to a gene: 22. This CDR3 region has 20 residues. DNA of the CDR3: TGCAGCGTTCCGACACCAAACCGGGACAGGGGCACCATTTCCCAAGAGACCCAGTACTTC. Translation gives CSVPTPNRDRGTISQETQYF.

The V and J genes are TRBV6-2 or TRBV6-3 and TRBJ2-1, with 8 bases that match TRBD2. The V gene end was trimmed by 2 bases and the J gene end by 4 bases; junction bases not matched to a gene: 1. Germline V gene sequence: CDR1 MNHEY, CDR2 SVGEGT. This CDR3 is 14 amino acids long. The CDR3 DNA follows: TGTGCCAGCAGTTACGGGACTAGTTACAATGAGCAGTTCTTC. It translates to CASSYGTSYNEQFF.

This clonotype showed up just a few times. V usage is TRBV7-9 and J usage is TRBJ2-5; D is uncertain. CDR1 is SEHNR, CDR2 FQNEAQ, per germline (reference sequence). V was shortened by 5 bases and J by 5 bases, with 12 bases between the two germline ends. The CDR3 is 13 amino acids. CDR3 amino acids: CASSPMRQETQYF. CDR3 sequence (DNA): TGTGCCAGCAGCCCGATGCGCCAGGAGACCCAGTACTTC. Full variable domain (missing parts from reference TRBV7-9 and TRBJ2-5): DTGVSQNPRHKITKRGQNVTFRCDPISEHNRLYWYRQTLGQGPEFLTYFQNEAQLEKSRLLSDRFSAERPKGSFSTLEIQRTEQGDSAMYLCASSPMRQETQYFGPGTRLLVL.

The table lists this clonotype with a few counts. This may stem from a read error, because a much larger clone lies one nucleotide away. The chain recombines TRBV5-1 with TRBJ2-3; 8 bases line up with TRBD2. V dropped 4 bases and J dropped 5; count of bases not matched to a gene: 9. There are 15 residues in the CDR3. Germline V gene data show CDR1 as SGHRS and CDR2 as YFSETQ. The CDR3 region has the DNA TGCGCCAGCAGCATCGGAGCGGGAGAAGGAGATACGCAGTATTTT. Its translation: CASSIGAGEGDTQYF.

This clonotype was observed a few times. The chain uses TRBV12-3 or TRBV12-4 and TRBJ2-1; possible D gene TRBD1, 5 bases. CDR3 length: 16 residues. The ends were cut back, 6 bases at V and 8 bases at J, with 23 bases in the middle. CDR3 in amino acids: CASRPDDRGSIDEQFF. The CDR3 DNA reads as TGTGCCAGCAGACCCGACGACAGAGGCAGTATCGATGAGCAGTTCTTC.